This TCR beta chain emerged from a study of T cell clonotyping in hematopoietic cell transplantation. Study-level findings and limits: After transplant, recipient diversity fell while pathologically expanded clonotypes grew through day 180.

CDR3 length equals 17 residues. From germline, CDR1 is SGHTA and CDR2 FQGTGA. Between the trimmed V and J ends, which lost 7 bases and 2 bases, there was a span of 23 bases. Generated by immunoSEQ multiplex PCR, the TCRdb table keeps only in-frame clones and is missing some. Among around 4,600 clones, 65% to 85% were seen once, and the ten largest hold around 26%. This clone was seen just once. The target antigen is unknown. This receptor was obtained from a female patient aged 45-60 years who had an allogeneic stem cell transplant from an unrelated donor, so the T cells may come from the graft donor. Some clones in this sample may be carry-over from other donors' samples. The sample consisted of peripheral blood mononuclear cells, taken 100 days after allogeneic stem cell transplant. This rearrangement joins TRBV7-3 to TRBJ2-5; D possibly corresponds to TRBD1 (5 bases). CDR3 loop: CASTYGGGGDRQETQYF. As DNA, the CDR3 is TGTGCCAGCACCTACGGCGGCGGTGGAGACAGACAAGAGACCCAGTACTTC.